A single TCR beta chain is shown here with its context. Its antigen is not known. Subsets obtained from CD4+ cells comprised CD45RA+ naive and CD45RA-negative memory cells. Per germline, CDR1 SEHNR and CDR2 FQNEAQ (reference sequence). The CDR3 extends over 15 amino acids. These data originate in a study of shared clonotypes between healthy human individuals. Study-level information: Donors had three CD4 naive, three CD4 memory, two CD8 naive and one CD8 memory plate apiece. General study results and limits: Naive subsets tended to show greater estimated richness than memory subsets. In this cohort, only blood was sampled, and tissue repertoires likely differ.

Sequencing used immunoSEQ multiplex PCR; TCRdb keeps in-frame clones, though not all of them. The sample lists approximately 2.1 million clones, 93% occurring once. The TCR was taken from a man aged 18-30 years in good health. Some clones in this sample may be carry-over from other donors' samples. The V gene is TRBV7-9, the J gene TRBJ2-5, with D uncertain. Matching the DNA end better, TRBJ2-7 makes the J call doubtful. The sequencing sample was made of naive CD4+ T cells from PBMCs. The subset denotes: CD45RA+ positively selected. The CDR3 spells CASSLAGRSADEQYF. CDR3 sequence (DNA): TGTGCCAGCAGCTTAGCGGGAAGGTCTGCGGACGAGCAGTACTTC.